This T cell receptor beta chain is from a study of control samples from healthy donors and cancer patients. The CDR3 contains 13 residues. Germline assignment: CDR1 SGHAT and CDR2 FQNNGV. The V end lost 1 base, the J end lost 6 bases, and 10 bases lay between the germline ends. This table comes from immunoSEQ multiplex PCR, and its TCRdb copy is limited to in-frame clones, with some not included. The sample has under 200,000 clones; 90% to 95% are singletons. This receptor was taken from a woman between 25 and 40 years old in good health. The rearrangement uses TRBV11-2 and TRBJ2-7; TRBD2 might be the D (5 bases). Source material: blood. In nucleotides, the CDR3 is TGTGCCAGCAGCTTAGTAAAGACTACCGAGCAGTACTTC. It translates to CASSLVKTTEQYF.